The 15 T cell receptor beta chains in this list originate from one sample, sequenced in a study of blood T cell repertoires in COVID-19 (dated by TCRdb to 2018 to 2020). Libraries were built with the immunoSEQ multiplex PCR assay. TCRdb re-hosts the immuneACCESS table, in-frame sequences only. Its copies lack some clones; in the studies checked, an unresolved V gene accounts for under half of them, and the cause for the rest is not known. For this sample the table gives 75,000 or so clones, of which around 88% were detected only once. The ten largest clonotypes hold around 5.1% of the sample. The material sequenced was peripheral blood. The receptors originated from an elderly woman with active or convalescent COVID-19.

V gene TRBV28 combines with J gene TRBJ2-7; TRBD2 matches at 11 bases. The CDR3 has 16 amino acids. Germline assignment: CDR1 MDHEN and CDR2 SYDVKM. With V trimmed by 3 bases and J by 0 bases, 4 bases remained unmatched. The CDR3 loop reads CASSLLGTSGSYEQYF. DNA of the CDR3: TGTGCCAGCAGTTTGCTAGGGACTAGCGGCTCCTACGAGCAGTACTTC.

V usage is TRBV4-1 and J usage is TRBJ2-7; 10 nucleotides line up with TRBD2. This CDR3 is 17 amino acids long. The V and J ends lost 1 base and 5 bases, in that order; junction bases with no gene match: 11. The germline V gene encodes CDR1 MGHRA and CDR2 YSYEKL. The CDR3 DNA sequence: TGCGCCAGCAGCCAAGGATGGGTAGCGGGGGGCCGGAACGAGCAGTACTTC. The encoded protein is CASSQGWVAGGRNEQYF.

The chain carries TRBV28 and TRBJ1-2; D unclear. V gave up 6 bases and J gave up 5 bases, with 16 bases separating them. CDR1 MDHEN and CDR2 SYDVKM come from the germline V gene. The length of the CDR3 is 14 residues. CDR3 sequence (DNA): TGTGCCAGCAGCCCGTCGCGGCGGGCGTATGGCTACACCTTC. Translation gives CASSPSRRAYGYTF.

This chain links TRBV12-5 with TRBJ2-3; D is undetermined. Germline assignment: CDR1 LGHNT and CDR2 FRNRAP. CDR3 length: 12 residues. The germline V and J ends were trimmed by 5 bases and 0 bases, with 3 bases remaining between them. The CDR3 nucleotides read TGTGCTAGTGGTACAAGCACAGATACGCAGTATTTT. Its translation: CASGTSTDTQYF.

This rearrangement joins TRBV5-4 to TRBJ2-7; D possibly corresponds to TRBD2 (7 bases). V lost 0 bases to trimming and J lost 6 bases, with 22 bases between them. The CDR3 totals 17 residues. Germline V gene lookup returns CDR1 SGHNT and CDR2 YYREEE (reference sequence). The CDR3 DNA is TGTGCCAGCAGCTTGGGCCGCGGGGGCAATCAGGTACGCGAGCAGTACTTC. Its protein product is CASSLGRGGNQVREQYF.

DNA of the CDR3: TGCGCCAGCAGCTTGTCTAGCCCTTACACCGGGGAGCTGTTTTTT. Its translation: CASSLSSPYTGELFF. The V call is TRBV5-1, the J call TRBJ2-2; possibly TRBD2 for D (5 bases). The length of the CDR3 is 15 residues. CDR1 is SGHRS, CDR2 YFSETQ, per germline. Trimming took 1 base from V and 3 from J, leaving 10 bases between them.

The count of this clone is one. The chain joins TRBV7-8 to TRBJ2-7; D not certain. Germline V gene sequence: CDR1 SGHVS, CDR2 FQNEAQ. V was shortened by 1 base and J by 4 bases, with 8 bases between the two germline ends. The CDR3 is 13 residues long. The CDR3 sequence: CASSLGGIYEQYF. DNA for the CDR3: TGTGCCAGCAGCTTAGGTGGCATATACGAGCAGTACTTC.

This chain connects TRBV19 to TRBJ1-4; the match to TRBD1 covers 8 bases. CDR1 is LNHDA, CDR2 SQIVND, per germline (reference sequence). The V gene end was trimmed by 6 bases and the J gene end by 8 bases; junction bases not matched to a gene: 8. CDR3 size: 14 residues. The CDR3 sequence: CASRPGQEREKLFF. CDR3 nucleotide sequence: TGTGCCAGTAGACCGGGACAGGAAAGAGAAAAACTGTTTTTT.

The chain employs TRBV5-6 and TRBJ2-3, with 7 bases aligning to TRBD2. With V trimmed by 6 bases and J by 4 bases, 8 bases remained unmatched. The CDR3 length is 14 residues. Germline-derived CDR1 and CDR2 are SGHDT and YYEEEE. CDR3 nucleotide sequence: TGTGCCAGCACCCCCTGGGGGGGAGCAGATACGCAGTATTTT. It specifies CASTPWGGADTQYF.

The chain recombines TRBV5-1 with TRBJ2-7; 8 nucleotides align to TRBD1. The CDR3 is 14 amino acids. CDR1 is SGHRS, CDR2 YFSETQ, per germline. The J segment lost 3 bases and the V segment lost 5 bases, leaving 7 bases of the junction unmatched. This CDR3 is CASSSPDRVYEQYF. CDR3 bases: TGCGCCAGCAGTTCACCGGACAGGGTCTACGAGCAGTACTTC.

CDR3 in DNA: TGTGCCAGCAGCTTACCGACAGGGGCGGCCACCGGGGAGCTGTTTTTT. It codes for CASSLPTGAATGELFF. The rearrangement uses TRBV11-2 and TRBJ2-2; 8 bases agree with TRBD1. The V gene's germline CDR1 is SGHAT and CDR2 FQNNGV. The junction had 6 bases not matched to a gene; V was cut back by 2 bases and J by 4 bases. The CDR3 length is 16 residues.

There are a few counts of this clone. The chain couples TRBV5-8 to TRBJ2-7; D unclear. This CDR3 comprises 12 residues. The germline V gene has CDR1 SGHTS and CDR2 YDEGEE. The V and J ends lost 3 bases and 3 bases respectively, with 7 bases between them. This CDR3 is CASSSLYYEQYF. DNA of the CDR3: TGTGCCAGCAGCTCCTTATACTACGAGCAGTACTTC.

In its sample, this clone was seen a few times. The gene calls are TRBV6-2 or TRBV6-3 and TRBJ1-1; 8 bases match TRBD1. Germline trimming cut 6 bases from V and 3 bases from J; bases unmatched to any gene: 6. The CDR3 consists of 14 residues. The germline V gene has CDR1 MNHEY and CDR2 SVGEGT. CDR3 loop: CASSAQGGDTEAFF. The CDR3 DNA reads as TGTGCCAGCAGCGCACAGGGGGGCGACACTGAAGCTTTCTTT.

This clone was recorded a few times. The chain's CDR3 is CASSLGGVTGNTIYF. In DNA, the CDR3 is TGTGCCAGCAGCCTAGGGGGAGTTACTGGAAACACCATATATTTT. The genes are TRBV3-1 (or the pseudogene TRBV3-2) and TRBJ1-3; a weak D match, TRBD1 (6 bases). This CDR3 contains 15 residues. CDR1 and CDR2 from the germline V gene are LGHDT and YNNKEL (reference sequence). Trimming shortened V by 4 bases and J by 2 bases, and 12 bases separated the two germline ends.

V gene TRBV18 combines with J gene TRBJ2-1; 12 bases map to TRBD1. The CDR3 loop spans 15 amino acids. Germline loops: CDR1 KGHSH, CDR2 LQKENI. V lost 3 bases, J lost 8 bases, and 5 bases stayed unmatched. In DNA form, the CDR3 reads TGTGCCAGCTCACCCGGGACAGGGGGCGGGTATGAGCAGTTCTTC. Protein sequence: CASSPGTGGGYEQFF.